These 32 T cell receptor beta chains came from one sample sequenced in a study of CD8+ T cells in alopecia areata. The treatment here: oral pan-JAK inhibitor, 5-10 mg twice daily. RNA was extracted and reverse transcribed into cDNA as the sequencing template. The protocol was immunoSEQ multiplex PCR, while the TCRdb copy is restricted to in-frame clones and leaves out a portion. The sample yields about 280,000 clones, nearly 60% seen once. This sample comprised CD4+ T cells sorted from blood, obtained at week 24, from a patient treated with tofacitinib. Receptor source: a human donor with alopecia areata.

This clone was recorded only once. This sequence joins TRBV30 and TRBJ2-5, with D maybe TRBD1 (5 bases). The germline V gene has CDR1 GTSNPN and CDR2 SVGIG (reference sequence). CDR3 length: 15 residues. Deletions cut 1 base from V and 2 bases from J, with 14 bases between. CDR3 nucleotides: TGTGCCTGGAGTGGACAGCGCCCGATTCAAGAGACCCAGTACTTC. Its protein is CAWSGQRPIQETQYF.

The chain joins TRBV5-6 to TRBJ2-1; D possibly corresponds to TRBD2 (5 bases). V was cut by 4 bases and J by 6 bases, with 11 bases left in between. CDR1 and CDR2 (germline): SGHDT, YYEEEE. The CDR3 sequence is 13 residues long. Here the CDR3 reads CASSRRVANEQFF. CDR3 sequence (DNA): TGTGCCAGCAGCCGGCGGGTGGCCAATGAGCAGTTCTTC.

This clone was observed a few times. The chain has TRBV11-2 and TRBJ2-1, with 8 bases lining up with TRBD2. Losses at the gene ends were 0 bases for V and 8 bases for J; bases not matched to a gene: 9. The length of the CDR3 is 16 residues. Germline CDR1 and CDR2: SGHAT and FQNNGV. This chain's CDR3 is CASSLDPLGGAHEQFF. CDR3 DNA sequence: TGTGCCAGCAGCTTAGACCCGCTCGGGGGGGCCCATGAGCAGTTCTTC.

The gene calls are TRBV6-5 and TRBJ1-2; perhaps TRBD1 as D (5 bases). Germline CDR1 MNHEY, CDR2 SVGAGI. CDR3 length equals 13 residues. Trimming removed 2 bases at V and 8 bases at J, with 12 bases between. The CDR3 sequence is CASSYPAGGGYTF. The CDR3 bases are TGTGCCAGCAGTTACCCTGCCGGGGGGGGCTACACCTTC.

The rearrangement uses TRBV28 and TRBJ1-2; no clear D gene. The V gene's germline CDR1 is MDHEN and CDR2 SYDVKM. This CDR3 spans 10 amino acids. Trimming left V 10 bases short and J 8 bases short, with 11 bases between. This CDR3 reads CATSGRGYTF. CDR3 bases: TGTGCCACCTCGGGTAGGGGCTACACCTTC.

The chain uses TRBV29-1 and TRBJ2-2; unclear D gene. With 4 bases removed from V and 7 bases from J, the gap between germline ends came to 10 bases. CDR3 length: 12 amino acids. Germline CDR1 reads SQVTM; CDR2 reads ANQGSEA. The CDR3 DNA is TGCAGCGTTGGGTCCCTCGGCGGGGAGCTGTTTTTT. This encodes CSVGSLGGELFF.

The V and J genes are TRBV27 and TRBJ2-6; the D gene is possibly TRBD2 (5 bases). The CDR3 is 16 residues long. The germline V and J ends were trimmed by 2 bases and 0 bases, with 8 bases remaining between them. Looked up from germline, CDR1 is MNHEY and CDR2 is SMNVEV (reference sequence). The CDR3 bases are TGTGCCAGCAGTTTAGCTCGGGACTCTGGGGCCAACGTCCTGACTTTC. As protein: CASSLARDSGANVLTF.

CDR3 sequence: CASTQRGARGTQYF. DNA for the CDR3: TGTGCCAGCACCCAGCGGGGGGCCCGGGGGACCCAGTACTTC. The chain combines TRBV7-2 with TRBJ2-5; TRBD2 aligns across 9 bases. Losses at the gene ends were 7 bases for V and 7 bases for J; bases not matched to a gene: 10. Germline CDR1 and CDR2: SGHTA and FQGNSA. The CDR3 runs 14 residues.

The CDR3 DNA reads TGTGCCTGGAGTTTCCGACTGAACACTGAAGCTTTCTTT. Translating it yields CAWSFRLNTEAFF. The chain combines TRBV30 with TRBJ1-1, with unresolved D. Trimming pared 2 bases from V and 0 bases from J, leaving 7 bases between. Germline V gives CDR1 GTSNPN, CDR2 SVGIG (reference sequence). This CDR3 has 13 amino acids.

The chain employs TRBV4-1 and TRBJ2-4; 12 bases fit TRBD1. The CDR3 sequence is 21 residues long. CDR1 MGHRA and CDR2 YSYEKL come from the germline V gene. V shed 1 base and J 2 bases; nucleotides not matched to a gene: 15. CDR3 region: CASSQVGRGTGGAWSKNIQYF. The CDR3 DNA reads as TGCGCCAGCAGCCAAGTTGGTCGCGGGACAGGGGGCGCCTGGTCCAAAAACATTCAGTACTTC.

The V and J genes are TRBV14 and TRBJ1-1, with 11 bases lining up with TRBD1. V was pared by 4 bases and J by 5 bases, with 6 bases of the junction left unmatched. CDR1 and CDR2 (germline): SGHDN, FVKESK. The CDR3 sequence is 15 residues long. The CDR3 loop is CASSPRTGGLTEAFF. CDR3 in DNA: TGTGCCAGCAGCCCGCGGACAGGGGGCTTGACTGAAGCTTTCTTT. The full variable domain, rest sourced from reference TRBV14 and TRBJ1-1, is EAGVTQFPSHSVIEKGQTVTLRCDPISGHDNLYWYRRVMGKEIKFLLHFVKESKQDESGMPNNRFLAERTGGTYSTLKVQPAELEDSGVYFCASSPRTGGLTEAFFGQGTRLTVV.

The CDR3 here is CTVRNQETQYF. CDR3 coding DNA: TGCACGGTGAGGAATCAAGAGACCCAGTACTTC. V gene TRBV29-1 combines with J gene TRBJ2-5; D call uncertain. CDR3 length: 11 residues. The V gene's germline CDR1 is SQVTM and CDR2 ANQGSEA.

The genes are TRBV6-5 and TRBJ2-5; TRBD1 aligns across 7 bases. CDR1 is MNHEY, CDR2 SVGAGI, per germline. This CDR3 is built from 14 residues. V was pared by 0 bases and J by 2 bases, with 0 bases of the junction left unmatched. The CDR3 nucleotides are TGTGCCAGCAGTTACTCGACAGGGCAAGAGACCCAGTACTTC. Translated: CASSYSTGQETQYF.

The count of this clone is one. The chain has TRBV29-1 and TRBJ2-3, with TRBD2 matching over 13 bases. CDR3 length: 18 residues. V lost 1 base to trimming and J lost 6 bases; unmatched junction nucleotides: 13. Germline V gives CDR1 SQVTM, CDR2 ANQGSEA. CDR3 loop: CSVEGQMTSGGSWDTQYF. Written as DNA, the CDR3 is TGCAGCGTTGAAGGCCAAATGACTAGCGGGGGGAGTTGGGATACGCAGTATTTT.

The gene calls are TRBV20-1 and TRBJ2-5, with D perhaps matching TRBD1 or TRBD2 (5 bases each). The V end was cut by 5 bases, the J end by 4 bases, with 8 bases between. This CDR3 has 11 residues. Germline V gives CDR1 DFQATT, CDR2 SNEGSKA (reference sequence). The CDR3 here is CSAGAGETQYF. CDR3 nucleotide sequence: TGCAGTGCTGGGGCGGGAGAGACCCAGTACTTC.

The chain joins TRBV11-2 to TRBJ2-7, with TRBD1 identical over 10 bases. V was pared by 5 bases and J by 1 base, with 5 bases of the junction left unmatched. This CDR3 has 15 residues. Germline values: CDR1 SGHAT, CDR2 FQNNGV. CDR3 protein: CASSHGTGVSYEQYF. CDR3 DNA sequence: TGTGCCAGCAGCCATGGGACAGGGGTATCCTACGAGCAGTACTTC. Drawing the rest from reference TRBV11-2 and TRBJ2-7, the complete variable domain is EAGVAQSPRYKIIEKRQSVAFWCNPISGHATLYWYQQILGQGPKLLIQFQNNGVVDDSQLPKDRFSAERLKGVDSTLKIQPAKLEDSAVYLCASSHGTGVSYEQYFGPGTRLTVT.

The V and J genes are TRBV5-4 and TRBJ2-7, with D tentatively TRBD1 (7 bases). The V gene's germline CDR1 is SGHNT and CDR2 YYREEE (reference sequence). The CDR3 sequence is 13 residues long. Trimming stripped 5 bases from V and 2 bases from J, with 11 bases between. For the CDR3, the DNA is TGTGCCAGCAGGCAGGGGGGCGCCTACGAGCAGTACTTC. Translated: CASRQGGAYEQYF.

This chain joins TRBV19 and TRBJ2-1; D is unclear. The V end was cut by 3 bases, the J end by 5 bases, with 5 bases between. The CDR3 runs 12 residues. Germline values: CDR1 LNHDA, CDR2 SQIVND (reference sequence). The CDR3 loop reads CASSMMDNEQFF. CDR3 DNA sequence: TGTGCCAGTAGTATGATGGACAATGAGCAGTTCTTC.

This sequence joins TRBV23-1 and TRBJ1-4; TRBD1 matches at 7 bases. TRBV23-1 counts as an open reading frame of uncertain function. The CDR3 is made up of 20 amino acids. The V gene end was trimmed by 3 bases and the J gene end by 6 bases; junction bases not matched to a gene: 22. The CDR3 reads CASSHRPVGTAKIWDEKLFF. CDR3 coding DNA: TGCGCCAGCAGTCACCGACCCGTTGGGACAGCGAAAATCTGGGATGAAAAACTGTTTTTT.

The chain joins TRBV6-5 to TRBJ2-7; D not certain. The V gene lost 6 bases and the J gene lost 6 bases, with 12 bases spanning the gap. This CDR3 comprises 12 residues. Germline lookup yields CDR1 MNHEY and CDR2 SVGAGI. The CDR3 DNA reads as TGTGCCAGCAGCAACGGGTGGGGCGAGCAGTACTTC. It encodes CASSNGWGEQYF.

The chain joins TRBV15 to TRBJ2-1; 7 bases fit TRBD1. V lost 0 bases to trimming and J lost 6 bases; unmatched junction nucleotides: 2. The CDR3 runs to 14 residues. The germline V gene has CDR1 LNHNV and CDR2 YYDKDF (reference sequence). The CDR3 nucleotides read TGTGCCACCAGCAGAGATCCAGGGGGCAATGAGCAGTTCTTC. As protein: CATSRDPGGNEQFF.

This chain connects TRBV6-5 to TRBJ1-5, with TRBD1 matching over 7 bases. The CDR3 has 14 amino acids. CDR1 is MNHEY, CDR2 SVGAGI, per germline. V shed 7 bases, J shed 4 bases, and the junction held 7 bases outside the gene matches. CDR3 loop: CASKGTAPNQPQHF. DNA of the CDR3: TGTGCCAGCAAAGGGACAGCCCCTAATCAGCCCCAGCATTTT.

The rearrangement joins TRBV30 to TRBJ2-3; D might be TRBD1 (6 bases). CDR1 is GTSNPN and CDR2 is SVGIG in the germline V gene (reference sequence). The V gene lost 4 bases and the J gene lost 4 bases, with 9 bases spanning the gap. This CDR3 spans 12 amino acids. As DNA, the CDR3 is TGTGCCTGGAAGGGGGTGTCAGATACGCAGTATTTT. Amino acid sequence: CAWKGVSDTQYF.

V and J are TRBV7-2 and TRBJ2-3, with 8 bases matching TRBD2. The CDR3 consists of 15 residues. The V gene's germline CDR1 is SGHTA and CDR2 FQGNSA. V shed 10 bases and J 2 bases; nucleotides not matched to a gene: 11. DNA for the CDR3: TGTGCCACCCGAACTCGGGGGGGGCTCACAGATACGCAGTATTTT. Protein: CATRTRGGLTDTQYF.

This clone was recorded once. At one boundary the junction diverges from the germline segment, which might be a read error. The chain employs TRBV29-1 and TRBJ2-7; D is unclear. The CDR3 contains 10 residues. The germline V gene has CDR1 SQVTM and CDR2 ANQGSEA. CDR3: CSVDRVRRLF. DNA of the CDR3: TGCAGCGTTGATAGGGTGAGACGTTTGTTC.

The chain carries TRBV6-6 and TRBJ2-3, with 7 bases that match TRBD1. J lost 1 base, V lost 2 bases, and 0 bases had no gene match. Germline CDR1 reads MNHNY; CDR2 reads SVGAGI (reference sequence). The CDR3 totals 14 residues. CDR3 in DNA: TGTGCCAGCAGTTACGGGACAGGCACAGATACGCAGTATTTT. Translated, it gives CASSYGTGTDTQYF.

This clone was counted once. The chain joins TRBV6-1 to TRBJ2-1; 7 bases map to TRBD1. The CDR3 length is 17 residues. CDR1 is MNHNS and CDR2 is SASEGT in the germline V gene. V shed 0 bases and J 3 bases; nucleotides not matched to a gene: 8. CDR3 sequence reads: CASSEARAGGRYNEQFF. CDR3 DNA sequence: TGTGCCAGCAGTGAAGCTCGGGCAGGGGGTCGCTACAATGAGCAGTTCTTC.

The chain combines TRBV29-1 with TRBJ1-2; no definite D call. Per the germline V gene, CDR1 is SQVTM and CDR2 is ANQGSEA. The V end lost 3 bases, the J end lost 10 bases, and 15 bases lay between the germline ends. The CDR3 totals 12 residues. The chain's CDR3 is CSVDLSGGFYTF. The DNA of the CDR3 is TGCAGCGTTGACCTCAGTGGAGGGTTCTACACCTTC.

This sequence joins TRBV5-4 and TRBJ2-6; D perhaps matches TRBD2 (5 bases). V lost 3 bases and J lost 2, with 9 bases in between. CDR1 is SGHNT and CDR2 is YYREEE in the germline V gene (reference sequence). CDR3 size: 15 residues. This CDR3 is CASSWRVTGANVLTF. In nucleotides, the CDR3 is TGTGCCAGCAGCTGGCGGGTTACTGGGGCCAACGTCCTGACTTTC.

The chain carries TRBV9 and TRBJ2-1; perhaps D is TRBD1 or TRBD2 (5 bases each). V shed 4 bases and J shed 6 bases, with 17 bases lying between them. This CDR3 region has 15 residues. Looked up from germline, CDR1 is SGDLS and CDR2 is YYNGEE. The CDR3 spells CASSKRDGLLNEQFF. Written as DNA, the CDR3 is TGTGCCAGCAGCAAACGGGACGGACTTCTCAATGAGCAGTTCTTC.

The rearrangement uses TRBV7-2 and TRBJ1-3, with D perhaps TRBD1 (5 bases). Germline assignment: CDR1 SGHTA and CDR2 FQGNSA. Between the trimmed V and J ends, which lost 5 bases and 0 bases, there was a span of 11 bases. The CDR3 contains 15 residues. The CDR3 DNA follows: TGTGCCAGCAGCCCCGGACACTTCTCTGGAAACACCATATATTTT. This codes for CASSPGHFSGNTIYF. The whole variable domain, remainder taken from reference TRBV7-2 and TRBJ1-3, is GAGVSQSPSNKVTEKGKDVELRCDPISGHTALYWYRQSLGQGLEFLIYFQGNSAPDKSGLPSDRFSAERTGGSVSTLTIQRTQQEDSAVYLCASSPGHFSGNTIYFGEGSWLTVV.

This clone was detected a few times. The rearrangement joins TRBV25-1 to TRBJ1-1; no clear D. V shed 0 bases and J shed 9 bases, with 11 bases lying between them. Germline values: CDR1 MGHDK, CDR2 SYGVNS. There are 13 residues in the CDR3. The CDR3 bases are TGTGCCAGCAGTGAATACGGCCCGGGTAAAGCTTTCTTT. Its protein product is CASSEYGPGKAFF.